These T cell receptor beta chains were read from a single sample in a study of cytomegalovirus exposure and HLA in healthy donors. Here immunoSEQ multiplex PCR was the method, and the copy in TCRdb shows in-frame clones only, minus some. The repertoire holds about 200,000 clones, with approximately 80% as singletons. Sequencing was carried out using PBMCs. The receptor source for this set is a male donor in good health and CMV-seronegative. CDR3s leave out the opening cysteine and the closing phenylalanine or tryptophan. The order of the fields is V gene, J gene, CDR3 protein.

TRBV7-2	TRBJ2-5	ASSPTGDSAGKGTQY
TRBV19	TRBJ2-7	ASKSGSHSYEQY
TRBV30	TRBJ1-1	AWVEGTGGVTEAF
TRBV29-1	TRBJ2-7	SAEGTGGTLEQY
TRBV6-4	TRBJ2-1	ASSELAGGYNEQF
TRBV18	TRBJ1-5	ASSPRGDSRNQPQH
TRBV18	TRBJ2-7	ASSFVRATQAYEQY
TRBV14	TRBJ2-2	ASRLAGGDTGELF
TRBV7-6	TRBJ2-1	ASSLASGRAGSYNEQF
TRBV7-9	TRBJ2-2	ASSQMGLPLF
TRBV6-1	TRBJ2-5	ASSSGVQETQY
TRBV19	TRBJ2-7	ASSIRLAGTYEQY
TRBV29-1	TRBJ2-1	SAPGHPRLAGRGNEQF
TRBV5-1	TRBJ1-4	ASSVSSTVNEKLF
TRBV4-2	TRBJ2-4	ASSQDRTGGKNIQY
TRBV5-4	TRBJ2-7	ASSYRDYEQY
TRBV28	TRBJ2-1	ASSFFKAGGPGEQF
TRBV6-5	TRBJ2-3	ASSLLAGGMTDTQY
TRBV19	TRBJ2-2	ASRNKLAGANTGELF
TRBV5-5	TRBJ2-5	ASSLVHVGGEQY
TRBV5-1	TRBJ1-5	ASSWTGYEQPQH
TRBV28	TRBJ2-2	ASRRPETNTGELF
TRBV27	TRBJ1-2	ASSLTLQGGYGYT
TRBV6-6	TRBJ2-7	ASSSGTIDYEQY
TRBV5-6	TRBJ2-5	ASSLSTFRSQETQY
TRBV5-6	TRBJ2-5	ASSLEVGARQETQY
TRBV5-1	TRBJ2-3	ASSPGGGTDTQY
TRBV19	TRBJ2-7	ASSIGTNSYEQY
TRBV5-1	TRBJ2-5	ASSFSGAIQETQY
TRBV20-1	TRBJ2-3	SASKLGTQY
TRBV18	TRBJ2-7	ASSPAGQVSYEQY
TRBV7-9	TRBJ2-3	ASSEVAGGGTDTQY
TRBV14	TRBJ2-7	ASSQQDSQEQY
TRBV19	TRBJ2-5	ASRKTGAGETQY
TRBV15	TRBJ1-5	ATSREDRVPFYSNQPQH
TRBV7-3	TRBJ2-3	ASSLAGARTDTQY